This TCR beta chain originates from a study of human T cells and chemical hapten exposure. Study results and caveats: Counts of expanded TCRs at PT1 were positively correlated with patch test score.

This clonotype was recorded at least ten times. Its antigen is currently unknown. TCRdb called the RACE reads again in MiXCR, with one record for every CDR3 protein. The data show roughly 380,000 distinct CDR3 sequences, 5% to 6.5% seen once. This sample's time point: pre-sensitization, week 0. Documented treatment: therapeutic diphenylcyclopropenone sensitization with weekly scalp DPC. The starting material was whole blood, obtained in connection with sensitization to the hapten diphenylcyclopropenone (DPC). The sequence derives from a woman aged 50 to 65 with alopecia areata. Some clones in this sample may be carry-over from other donors' samples.

The CDR3, as DNA: TGTGCCAGCAGTTACGGAGAGTCCTTTAATCAGCCCCAGCATTTT. Its protein is CASSYGESFNQPQHF. This chain joins TRBV6-6 and TRBJ1-5; no clear D gene. The CDR3 runs to 15 residues. The germline gives CDR1 MNHNY, CDR2 SVGAGI (reference sequence). Trimming removed 2 bases from V and 4 bases from J, with 12 bases in between.